The 4 T cell receptor beta chains reported below all come from one sample, sequenced in a study of tumor-infiltrating lymphocytes in localized non-small cell lung cancer. Data came from immunoSEQ multiplex PCR; TCRdb stores just in-frame clones and leaves some out. The sample holds just over 9,500 clones, approximately 80% seen once. Source material: lung tumor tissue. The receptors were gathered from a human donor with non-small cell lung cancer.

The chain links TRBV7-8 to TRBJ2-2; TRBD1 is a possible D gene (5 bases). The ends were cut back, 2 bases at V and 7 bases at J, with 14 bases in the middle. Germline-derived CDR1 and CDR2 are SGHVS and FQNEAQ. The CDR3 is 15 residues long. The CDR3 here is CASSLWAGIDGELFF. Here the CDR3 DNA reads TGTGCCAGCAGCTTATGGGCAGGGATTGACGGGGAGCTGTTTTTT.

The gene calls are TRBV14 and TRBJ2-6; D is unclear. V shed 2 bases and J shed 0 bases, with 8 bases lying between them. In germline, CDR1 is SGHDN, CDR2 FVKESK. There are 16 residues in the CDR3. CDR3 DNA sequence: TGTGCCAGCAGCCAAACGAAACCCTCTGGGGCCAACGTCCTGACTTTC. Its protein is CASSQTKPSGANVLTF.

The chain carries TRBV4-3 and TRBJ2-4, with D unclear. Germline CDR1 LGHNA, CDR2 YSLEER. V lost 5 bases, J lost 1 base, and 12 bases lay in between. CDR3 size: 15 residues. The CDR3 is CASSTRVLAKNIQYF. Written as DNA, the CDR3 is TGCGCCAGCAGCACCCGGGTCCTGGCCAAAAACATTCAGTACTTC.

The J gene is TRBJ1-1, the V gene TRBV9; no firm D call. Trimming shortened V by 3 bases and J by 0 bases, and 12 bases separated the two germline ends. The CDR3 spans 15 residues. Looked up from germline, CDR1 is SGDLS and CDR2 is YYNGEE. The CDR3 here is CASSGAGSMNTEAFF. The CDR3, as DNA: TGTGCCAGCAGCGGCGCCGGCAGCATGAACACTGAAGCTTTCTTT.